This TCR beta chain was sequenced during a study of cytomegalovirus exposure and HLA in healthy donors (dated by TCRdb to 2017 to 2019). Background for the entire study: An earlier analysis of about 560 of the donors reported about 260 Gb of sequence data and 117 million unique TCR beta sequences obtained from about 170 million T cells. Around 320 gigabases of sequencing data and tens of millions of unique TCR sequences were included in an early release covering about 700 HLA-typed donors. Of the 300 to 450 genotyped donors, roughly 76% were placed in the genetic ancestry cluster associated with self-reported Caucasian donors. The study aimed to test whether cataloging public T cell receptors could reveal signatures of past pathogen exposure. The study profiled the T cell repertoires of hundreds of subjects by immunosequencing and related them to cytomegalovirus serostatus. Besides the first cohort of 550 to 750 subjects, a separate validation cohort made up of 120 different subjects was used. The study combined high-throughput TCR immunosequencing, statistical association of individual TCRs with disease status, and machine learning to predict cytomegalovirus infection status. In a later analysis, previously published TCR beta repertoires from about 670 donors were re-analyzed and high-resolution HLA genotyping was added so that TCR occurrence patterns could be studied. Rather than drawing on any new phenotypic data, the later analysis identified candidate immune exposures from TCR beta sequences and the way those sequences occurred across donors. An earlier analysis of around 640 of the donors used high-throughput TCR beta sequencing to judge whether each TCR beta V gene segment behaved as functional or pseudogenic. Donor age, sex, ethnicity and CMV serostatus were compiled together with the repertoire data. Genome-wide SNP genotypes for about 65% of the 666 donors were used in a later genetic analysis, which treated that subset as a discovery cohort. Every discovery cohort repertoire had been produced on one sequencing platform. Both class I and class II loci were covered by HLA typing, at four-digit resolution. Typing coverage varied by locus: about 620-640 donors for A, B, C, DRB1 and DQB1; 522 for DQA1; nearly 610 for DPA1; roughly 450 for DPB1. About 5 DR-DQ haplotypes were handled as single units for association and clustering, since linkage in the cohort was strong. On average, roughly 240,000 unique TCR beta nucleotide sequences were sequenced per donor among 350 to 400 genotyped donors of the cohort, with around 19% of those sequences being non-productive.

The CDR3, from cysteine to phenylalanine, totals 14 residues. Just the 42-base CDR3 DNA is kept, in frame starting at base 1. V and J are trimmed by 2 bases and 0 bases, and the gene matches miss 2 bases of the junction. From the germline V gene (reference sequence), CDR1 is SGHNT and CDR2 is YYREEE. Points on this clone: Its binding antigen is unknown. Per-nucleotide qualities are absent, and no much larger clonotype sits a single base away.

The cohort consisted of approximately 690 healthy bone marrow donors. At the time of sampling, all cohort members were nominally healthy, though unrecorded immune exposures were likely present. The donor was CMV seronegative and was included in the group of a few hundred seronegative cohort members. Each donor provided a peripheral blood sample, and peripheral blood mononuclear cells were used for TCR beta sequencing. The Qiagen DNeasy Blood Extraction Kit was used to extract genomic DNA from the blood cell samples. The library was built by means of the immunoSEQ multiplex PCR assay. For the multiplex PCR, a mixture combining 60 forward primers for TCR Vbeta segments and 13 reverse primers for TCR Jbeta segments was used. A multiplex PCR assay on genomic DNA amplified the CDR3 region of rearranged TCR beta genes. Amplified TCR beta libraries were sequenced as 87-base-pair reads on the Illumina HiSeq System. Per the authors' processing: In a later analysis, roughly 80 million unique TCR beta chains were counted across the 666 repertoires, and approximately 9.9 million of these chains were shared by at least two donors. A nearest-neighbor algorithm error-corrected the raw reads and collapsed the reads into unique sequences, merging closely related sequences to remove PCR and sequencing errors. To assign V, D and J gene segments, CDR3 sequences were aligned to IMGT reference sequences. For a sequence to be retained, at least a six-nucleotide match to both a V gene segment and a J gene segment was required. Rearrangements were classified as productive when the CDR3 lacked stop codons and remained in frame with V and J, and all other rearrangements were classified as non-productive. CDR3 was defined by IMGT convention, running from the second conserved V-encoded cysteine to the conserved J-encoded phenylalanine. The earlier analysis of 550 to 650 of the donors excluded any sequence lacking an unambiguous match to a single V gene segment. In an earlier analysis of some 590 of the donors, V segments were called functional above 56.7% productive rearrangements and were called segregating when the between-donor standard deviation exceeded 5%. A statistical classification framework was built to diagnose cytomegalovirus status from the catalog of TCR beta chain sequences. A later analysis assigned V and J genes by comparing TCR nucleotide sequences with IMGT/GENE-DB human TR gene sequences. Using the TCRdist pipeline, a later analysis assigned CDR3 sequences along with most-parsimonious VDJ recombination scenarios. In a later analysis, every TCR beta chain was defined by the combination of its CDR3 amino acid sequence and its V-gene family, and reads without a unique V-gene family were dropped. As a way to deal with suspected cross-contamination and a sequencing artifact, a later analysis dropped nearly 600 nucleotide sequences that were highly shared and had low generation probability. In a later analysis, a clonal expansion index for each public chain was calculated from normalized within-repertoire ranks of inferred template counts. In a later analysis, generation probabilities were computed with a VDJ recombination model fitted to out-of-frame rearrangements, and the resulting probabilities were checked against IGoR. In a later analysis, hypergeometric tests were used to score TCR-TCR, TCR-HLA and TCR-CMV co-occurrence, with a repertoire-size bias correction applied to TCR pairs. False discovery rates were estimated in a later analysis by permuting HLA or CMV assignments 20 times. A later analysis grouped co-occurring TCRs with DBSCAN, adding TCRdist sequence similarity when clustering within HLA-allele-positive subsets. Repertoires with fewer than 30,000 or more than 120,000 public chains, plus five repertoires with anomalous nucleotide sharing, were excluded from co-occurrence clustering. The source is immuneACCESS, and TCRdb retained only in-frame sequences with V and J called. Part of the clones is not carried over; for the studies checked, unresolved V genes explain less than half of this, and the remainder is unexplained. V, J and clone size are those of that table, while D and trimming were read from the DNA. The sample table lists 200,000 to 250,000 clones, 70% to 90% of them with a count of one. The ten most abundant clones make up 2.5% to 3.5% of the sample.

General conclusions and limits of the study: Strong co-occurrence of HLA alleles, especially DR and DQ, made assigning TCR associations to individual alleles difficult. The 87-base-pair reads could not distinguish some IMGT-functional V segments, including TRBV6-2 and TRBV6-3, so those segments were excluded. Most TCR sequences were observed very rarely across donors, whereas some public TCRs were present in many individuals. In a later analysis, most CMV-associated TCR beta chains were found to appear HLA-restricted, with HLA associations seemingly driven largely by CMV exposure. A further reported finding was that TCR beta sequences accurately predicted the HLA-A and HLA-B alleles for most subjects in the first cohort. The authors suggested that the approach could potentially be generalized to other disease states and immunological phenotypes. In a later analysis, 16,951 TCR beta sequences were associated with specific HLA alleles at a false discovery rate of 0.05. A cluster of highly shared sequence variants was judged likely to represent a technical artifact of the sequencing pipeline. In vitro tests confirmed that a few of the cytomegalovirus-associated TCR beta chains recognize cytomegalovirus antigens. CMV serostatus was the only immune exposure information available for the cohort. In a later analysis, TCR association rates were found to vary across HLA loci, with the most associated TCRs seen for DRB1 alleles and the fewest for HLA-C alleles. Linkage disequilibrium might explain the correlated functional status among segregating V segments, but an unknown experimental factor could not be excluded. In a later analysis, several top co-occurrence clusters were reported to appear linked to parvovirus B19, influenza, CMV and Epstein-Barr virus. The classifier was reported to diagnose cytomegalovirus status with high specificity and sensitivity in both the original and validation cohorts. Only TCR beta chains were sequenced in this cohort, and the absence of alpha or paired-chain data limited detectable features. A later genetic analysis associated a missense DCLRE1C variant with V-gene and J-gene trimming of TCR beta chains, and an independent cohort replicated the association. A later analysis found that HLA-associated TCR beta chains were more clonally expanded and had lower generation probabilities than equally common non-associated chains. An earlier analysis of approximately 590 of the donors showed that most TCR beta V segments appeared in productive rearrangements either about 90% or about 30% of the time, which broadly matched IMGT annotations. HLA typing was unavailable for some donors at each locus, so association tests used only the typed subset. Roughly uniform sequencing depth across donors was assumed in presence/absence analyses, although this assumption may not hold. A total of 150 to 200 TCR beta chains were listed by the study as associated with cytomegalovirus. Compared with the 666-donor mean, donors in an Asian-associated ancestry cluster had fewer N-insertions in productive TCRs, according to a later genetic analysis. Because counts were too low, around 17 rarely observed V segments, including chromosome 9 orphons, were left out of the earlier analysis of 500 to 650 of the donors.

Sequenced material: PBMCs. The chain is made from TRBV5-4 and TRBJ2-7; TRBD1 agrees with 7 junctional bases. The source is a man aged 30-40 years in good health and CMV-seronegative. CDR3 protein: CASSFPGGSYEQYF. Here is the DNA: TGTGCCAGCAGCTTCCCAGGGGGCTCCTACGAGCAGTACTTC.